The present T cell receptor (beta chain) was sequenced within a study of neurological immune-mediated disorders. This clonotype was recorded many times. Synthesis of cDNA was accomplished via 5'RACE employing 10-nucleotide random UMIs. TCRdb re-called the 5' RACE reads through MiXCR, storing one row per CDR3 protein. This sample has around 66,000 distinct CDR3 sequences, with roughly 5.5% found just once. The material sequenced was PBMCs. The sequence derives from a woman aged 30 to 39 with multiple sclerosis.

CDR3 amino acids: CASSHPFTEAFF. The CDR3 DNA sequence: TGCGCCAGCAGCCACCCTTTCACTGAAGCTTTCTTT. The chain links TRBV4-1 to TRBJ1-1; D gene unclear. V gave up 3 bases and J gave up 4 bases, with 6 bases separating them. The CDR3 runs to 12 residues. Germline values: CDR1 MGHRA, CDR2 YSYEKL.